This T cell receptor (beta chain) derives from a study of beta chain features in type 1 diabetes. Study conclusions and caveats: Across patients, naive, central memory and Treg TCRB repertoires exhibited apparently greater similarity than was observed across healthy donors. Possible PCR preference for shorter templates applied equally to patients and controls. Shortening that was moderate but significant affected the TCRB CDR3s of Type 1 diabetes patients in all four CD4+ subsets.

Expressed TCRB transcripts got sequenced, as all isolated RNA was reverse transcribed. Average reads for naive, central memory and regulatory T cell samples were 3.5 million to 4.5 million. TCRdb's copy holds only in-frame clones and misses some; the assay was immunoSEQ multiplex PCR. The table has approximately 250,000 clones, roughly 24% seen once; the top ten hold 0.012%. Turning to this clone: Its target is unknown.

The CDR3 extends over 16 amino acids. CDR1 and CDR2 from the germline V gene are MGHRA and YSYEKL. Trimming removed 3 bases at V and 1 base at J, with 14 bases between. The sequenced material came from naive CD4+ T cells from blood. The chain has TRBV4-1 and TRBJ2-3, with D possibly TRBD2 on 6 matching bases. The TCR was taken from a woman aged 30 to 39 with type 1 diabetes. The CDR3: CASSQVLSSGTDTQYF. The CDR3 DNA sequence: TGCGCCAGCAGCCAGGTATTATCTAGCGGCACAGATACGCAGTATTTT.